The rows below give T cell receptor beta chains drawn from one sample of a study of shared clonotypes between healthy human individuals. TCRdb's table, derived via immunoSEQ multiplex PCR, lists solely in-frame clones and lacks some. Of roughly 2.4 million clones listed, around 95% are singletons. Sequencing was performed on naive CD4+ T cells sorted from blood. Source of these receptors: a man between 18 and 35 years old in good health. Both conserved end residues are part of each CDR3. The order of the fields is V gene, J gene, clone size, D gene, CDR3 protein, CDR3 DNA. The D gene is left open where the match is weak. Clone size is shown for a subset of rows, as once, few, many or a class of expanded clone.

V gene: TRBV7-2; J gene: TRBJ2-1; clone size: NA; D gene: NA; CDR3 protein: CASNLPPPYNEQFF; CDR3 DNA: TGTGCCAGCAATCTGCCCCCCCCCTACAATGAGCAGTTCTTC
V gene: TRBV5-3; J gene: TRBJ2-2; clone size: NA; D gene: NA; CDR3 protein: CARSGTVMNTGELFF; CDR3 DNA: TGTGCCAGAAGCGGGACCGTAATGAACACCGGGGAGCTGTTTTTT
V gene: TRBV19; J gene: TRBJ1-1; clone size: once; D gene: NA; CDR3 protein: CASSIVAGVNTEAFF; CDR3 DNA: TGTGCCAGTAGTATCGTGGCAGGGGTGAACACTGAAGCTTTCTTT
V gene: TRBV7-2; J gene: TRBJ2-3; clone size: once; D gene: TRBD1; CDR3 protein: CASSVDRADTQYF; CDR3 DNA: TGTGCCAGCAGCGTGGACAGGGCAGATACGCAGTATTTT
V gene: TRBV30; J gene: TRBJ1-2; clone size: NA; D gene: NA; CDR3 protein: CAWNGGPISYGYTF; CDR3 DNA: TGTGCCTGGAACGGGGGTCCCATTAGCTATGGCTACACCTTC
V gene: TRBV19; J gene: TRBJ1-2; clone size: NA; D gene: TRBD1; CDR3 protein: CASSIAGTGRYGYTF; CDR3 DNA: TGTGCCAGTAGTATTGCCGGGACAGGGCGATATGGCTACACCTTC
V gene: TRBV19; J gene: TRBJ2-3; clone size: NA; D gene: TRBD1; CDR3 protein: CASSARDRVTDTQYF; CDR3 DNA: TGTGCCAGTAGTGCCCGGGACAGGGTCACAGATACGCAGTATTTT
V gene: TRBV5-8; J gene: TRBJ2-3; clone size: NA; D gene: NA; CDR3 protein: CASHFRSPTDTQYF; CDR3 DNA: TGTGCCAGCCACTTTCGGTCCCCCACAGATACGCAGTATTTT
V gene: TRBV11-2; J gene: TRBJ2-5; clone size: NA; D gene: TRBD2; CDR3 protein: CASSLQEGLAGDQETQYF; CDR3 DNA: TGTGCCAGCAGCTTACAGGAGGGGCTAGCGGGGGACCAAGAGACCCAGTACTTC
V gene: TRBV4-3; J gene: TRBJ2-1; clone size: NA; D gene: NA; CDR3 protein: CASSRQGLSYNEQFF; CDR3 DNA: TGCGCCAGCAGCCGACAGGGACTCTCCTACAATGAGCAGTTCTTC
V gene: TRBV5-6; J gene: TRBJ2-5; clone size: NA; D gene: NA; CDR3 protein: CASSPLRVYQETQYF; CDR3 DNA: TGTGCCAGCAGCCCTCTTAGGGTGTACCAAGAGACCCAGTACTTC
V gene: TRBV28; J gene: TRBJ2-7; clone size: NA; D gene: NA; CDR3 protein: CASSFDNSYEQYF; CDR3 DNA: TGTGCCAGCAGTTTCGACAACTCCTACGAGCAGTACTTC
V gene: TRBV27; J gene: TRBJ1-2; clone size: NA; D gene: TRBD1; CDR3 protein: CASSFAQGFYGYTF; CDR3 DNA: TGTGCCAGCAGTTTCGCACAGGGGTTCTATGGCTACACCTTC
V gene: TRBV5-6; J gene: TRBJ1-4; clone size: NA; D gene: TRBD1; CDR3 protein: CASSPGQGRNEKLFF; CDR3 DNA: TGTGCCAGCAGCCCAGGACAGGGAAGGAATGAAAAACTGTTTTTT
V gene: TRBV7-6; J gene: TRBJ2-3; clone size: NA; D gene: TRBD2; CDR3 protein: CASSPSGASTDTQYF; CDR3 DNA: TGTGCCAGCAGCCCTAGCGGGGCTAGCACAGATACGCAGTATTTT
V gene: TRBV6-6; J gene: TRBJ1-1; clone size: NA; D gene: TRBD1; CDR3 protein: CASSSSTGGRTEAFF; CDR3 DNA: TGTGCCAGCAGTTCATCGACAGGGGGCCGGACTGAAGCTTTCTTT
V gene: TRBV7-9; J gene: TRBJ1-2; clone size: NA; D gene: TRBD1; CDR3 protein: CASSLSGAGGRLNYGYTF; CDR3 DNA: TGTGCCAGCAGCTTATCTGGGGCAGGGGGTCGGCTTAACTATGGCTACACCTTC
V gene: TRBV30; J gene: TRBJ2-2; clone size: once; D gene: NA; CDR3 protein: CAWSGEFRGSGELFF; CDR3 DNA: TGTGCCTGGAGTGGCGAATTCAGGGGCTCCGGGGAGCTGTTTTTT
V gene: TRBV7-2; J gene: TRBJ2-7; clone size: NA; D gene: TRBD2; CDR3 protein: CASSPRGLAGGTGEQYF; CDR3 DNA: TGTGCCAGCAGCCCCCGGGGACTAGCGGGAGGGACGGGGGAGCAGTACTTC
V gene: TRBV19; J gene: TRBJ1-5; clone size: few; D gene: TRBD1; CDR3 protein: CASSTDREGNQPQHF; CDR3 DNA: TGTGCCAGTAGTACCGACAGGGAGGGCAATCAGCCCCAGCATTTT